The source of this T cell receptor beta chain is a study of T cells in Graves' hyperthyroidism and ophthalmopathy. Researchers amplified the TCR beta CDR3 regions from RNA transcripts. Using the HTBI primer set, a first-round RT-PCR was run on the TCR CDR3. TCRdb used MiXCR to reprocess the multiplex PCR reads, holding one entry per CDR3 protein. This table has hundreds of thousands of distinct CDR3 sequences, about two fifths appearing once. Germline lookup yields CDR1 DFQATT and CDR2 SNEGSKA (reference sequence). The CDR3 is made up of 16 amino acids. V lost 4 bases, J lost 1 base, and 8 bases stayed unmatched. Note on this clonotype: Its antigen is as yet unknown.

Study-wide points: A 13 V-J model separated ophthalmopathy from stable hyperthyroidism.

Exclusion criteria comprised uncontrolled infection, other autoimmune disease, pregnancy or lactation. This receptor was taken from a man younger than 30 with Graves' hyperthyroidism. Sequencing was performed on blood. This sequence joins TRBV20-1 and TRBJ2-5, with 11 positions matching TRBD2. CDR3 in amino acids: CSAIPSGRLPQETQYF. In DNA, the CDR3 is TGCAGTGCTATCCCTAGCGGGAGGTTGCCCCAAGAGACCCAGTACTTC.